What follows is one T cell receptor beta chain and its context. The specificity of this receptor is unknown. No base-level quality is on record; no much larger clone is a single base apart. The time point label of this sample denotes: about 28 days (+/-7) after the second vaccine dose. AZD1222 recipients whose second dose came at about 4 weeks and those whose second dose came at about 12 weeks were combined into one group, since spike-specific TCR depth and breadth did not differ between the two schedules. Vaccinee samples came from UK trials COV001 and COV002, including a single-blind randomized controlled phase 2/3 trial of AZD1222 (ChAdOx1 nCoV-19) in healthy adults. For TCRbeta chain sequencing, PBMC samples were collected from trial participants at day 0 and at day 28 after the second dose. This sample was included in a study of T cell responses to AZD1222 COVID-19 vaccine (dated by TCRdb to the early 2020s). Looking at the study overall: TCR sequencing covered 230 or so trial participants: 207 given two doses of AZD1222 and 26 given two doses of MenACWY control vaccine. Enrollment into the trials was organized by age into subgroups of 18-55, 56-69 and 70-plus years, and those subgroups contained approximately 160, 26 and 62 TCR-sequenced participants, respectively.

Broad study findings and their caveats: The 56-69-year group was small, and its depth increase did not reach significance, likely because of low power. No day 14 peak-response samples were available, so repertoires were characterized only after the peak T cell response. Reportedly, almost half of the unique spike-specific TCRs recognized epitopes lying outside the regions that are mutated in the B.1.351 and B.1.1.7 variants. Participants were mostly white British and included more females than males, and it was suggested by the authors that clonal diversity may have been underestimated. Conclusions about previously exposed vaccinees were limited because only a handful of AZD1222 recipients were SARS-CoV-2 seropositive at baseline. After two AZD1222 doses, both the breadth and the depth of spike-specific TCRs were significantly higher than at day 0 and than in MenACWY recipients. Vaccine-associated CD4 TCRs spanned the whole spike protein, with dominant responses in regions 160-218 and 743-854.

The CDR3 regions of human TCRbeta chains were subjected to immunosequencing. In the authors' own workflow: TCRs in the repertoires were matched against a reference library of SARS-CoV-2-specific TCRs that had been generated with the MIRA antigen-specificity platform. Breadth was defined as the fraction of unique TCRs that were SARS-CoV-2-associated, and depth was defined as the fraction of total T cells that were SARS-CoV-2-associated. Using the MIRA data, each spike-specific TCR was assigned both to the spike region to which the TCR was reactive and to a CD4 or CD8 class. Log10-transformed breadth and depth values were compared by one-way ANOVA with Sidak's multiple comparisons tests. Imported from immuneACCESS, the table was reduced by TCRdb to in-frame sequences with V and J called. These copies leave out some clones; in studies compared against another copy, an unresolved V gene accounts for under half, and the cause of the remainder is not known. D and trimming come from the DNA, and the V and J calls and clone size come from that table. Counted in this sample were 40,000 to 55,000 clones; approximately 90% of them appeared once. The ten largest clones represent 1.1% of the sample.

The germline V gene yields MGHDK for CDR1 and SYGVNS for CDR2. The CDR3 runs 14 residues from the cysteine to the phenylalanine. Only the CDR3 portion is preserved as DNA: 42 bases, with reading frame beginning at the first base. V ends up 2 bases short and J 5 bases short, with an unmatched junction base count of 2. This receptor chain uses TRBV25-1 and TRBJ1-1; 10 of the junction bases match TRBD1. The sequence was collected from an adult who received the AZD1222 COVID-19 vaccine. Source: peripheral blood, taken 28 days after the second AZD1222 dose. The CDR3 reads as follows: CASSERTGGTEAFF. The sequenced DNA is TGTGCCAGCAGTGAACGGACAGGGGGGACTGAAGCTTTCTTT.